These T cell receptor beta chains were read from a single sample in a study of blood T cells in healthy people across ages. TCRdb analysed the 5' RACE reads with MiXCR anew, one entry per CDR3 protein. The sample has about 1.6 million distinct CDR3 sequences; about 31% are singletons. The sample was blood. The receptors originated from a woman aged 25 to 39 in good health. Each CDR3 is given with its conserved first and last residue. D genes are given only for firm matches. For some rows the clone size is stated as once, few or many, or as a class when expanded; others skip it.

14	NA	TRBV20-1	TRBJ1-1	NA	CSAGSTGYNTEAFF	TGCAGTGCTGGATCTACAGGGTACAACACTGAAGCTTTCTTT
17	few	TRBV4-1	TRBJ2-3	TRBD2	CASSQVSSGDLTDTQYF	TGCGCCAGCAGCCAAGTCTCGAGCGGGGACCTCACAGATACGCAGTATTTT
16	few	TRBV7-2	TRBJ2-1	TRBD2	CASSATGTSGGGEQFF	TGTGCCAGCAGCGCTACCGGGACTAGCGGGGGGGGCGAGCAGTTCTTC
14	few	TRBV28	TRBJ1-1	NA	CASSFGGLRTEAFF	TGTGCCAGCAGTTTCGGTGGTCTTCGGACTGAAGCTTTCTTT
14	few	TRBV9	TRBJ1-1	NA	CASTADSYGSEAFF	TGTGCCAGCACCGCCGATTCGTATGGGTCTGAAGCTTTCTTT
15	NA	TRBV20-1	TRBJ1-1	NA	CSAKVDPPLNTEAFF	TGCAGTGCTAAGGTGGACCCTCCTCTGAACACTGAAGCTTTCTTT
14	NA	TRBV28	TRBJ2-7	TRBD2	CASTSAGGGPEQYF	TGTGCCAGCACCTCCGCCGGCGGGGGGCCCGAGCAGTACTTC
17	NA	TRBV6-1	TRBJ2-5	NA	CASSEISRQAYQETQYF	TGTGCCAGCAGTGAAATTTCTAGACAGGCCTACCAAGAGACCCAGTACTTC
13	NA	TRBV7-9	TRBJ2-1	NA	CASSYPPVAEQFF	TGTGCCAGCAGTTATCCACCGGTAGCCGAGCAGTTCTTC
16	few	TRBV11-2	TRBJ2-1	TRBD1	CASSFGDRGTYNEQFF	TGTGCCAGCAGCTTTGGGGACAGGGGGACCTACAATGAGCAGTTCTTC
12	few	TRBV7-9	TRBJ2-5	NA	CASSFAGETQYF	TGTGCCAGCAGCTTCGCTGGCGAGACCCAGTACTTC
17	NA	TRBV11-2	TRBJ2-1	NA	CASSLQGSHNSYNEQFF	TGTGCCAGCAGCTTACAGGGCTCCCACAACTCCTACAATGAGCAGTTCTTC
14	NA	TRBV7-9	TRBJ2-1	NA	CASTADSLYNEQFF	TGTGCCAGCACCGCGGACAGCCTATACAATGAGCAGTTCTTC
15	NA	TRBV20-1	TRBJ1-2	NA	CSATAERLRFYGYTF	TGCAGCGCCACGGCAGAAAGGCTTAGGTTCTATGGCTACACCTTC
16	many	TRBV6-1	TRBJ2-7	TRBD2	CASSPSLTSDSYEQYF	TGTGCCAGCAGCCCCTCCCTCACTAGCGACTCCTACGAGCAGTACTTC
17	NA	TRBV6-1	TRBJ2-5	NA	CASSEARTPAPWETQYF	TGTGCCAGCAGTGAAGCACGAACACCGGCCCCGTGGGAGACCCAGTACTTC
15	NA	TRBV6-1	TRBJ2-5	TRBD2	CASRVGTSGGETQYF	TGTGCCAGCAGGGTCGGGACTAGCGGAGGGGAGACCCAGTACTTC
18	NA	TRBV4-1	TRBJ2-2	TRBD2	CASSQTAGAELYTGELFF	TGCGCCAGCAGCCAAACAGCGGGGGCTGAGCTGTACACCGGGGAGCTGTTTTTT
18	NA	TRBV18	TRBJ2-2	NA	CASSPLVQDITNTGELFF	TGTGCCAGCTCACCACTGGTCCAGGACATAACGAACACCGGGGAGCTGTTTTTT
14	NA	TRBV19	TRBJ2-7	TRBD1	CASSIAGTDYEQYF	TGTGCCAGTAGTATAGCTGGGACAGACTACGAGCAGTACTTC
17	NA	TRBV6-1	TRBJ2-7	TRBD2	CANSLPGTSGINYEQYF	TGTGCCAACAGTCTGCCAGGGACTAGCGGGATAAACTACGAGCAGTACTTC
16	NA	TRBV5-1	TRBJ2-1	TRBD1	CASSLSLLGQHNEQFF	TGCGCCAGCAGCCTCAGTCTATTGGGACAGCACAATGAGCAGTTCTTC
14	NA	TRBV18	TRBJ2-1	NA	CASSRVGATREQFF	TGTGCCAGCTCACGGGTGGGAGCCACGAGGGAGCAGTTCTTC
14	few	TRBV6-2/TRBV6-3	TRBJ2-5	NA	CASSYSKGQETQYF	TGTGCCAGCAGTTACTCGAAGGGCCAAGAGACCCAGTACTTC